Each of the 12 T cell receptor beta chains below was sequenced from the same sample in a study of cytomegalovirus exposure and HLA in healthy donors. It was with 60 Vbeta and 13 Jbeta primers that the PCR ran. Some clones are missing from TCRdb's copy, which holds only in-frame ones; the method was immunoSEQ multiplex PCR. The sample lists 150,000 or so clones, about 76% seen once, with less than 8.5% in the top ten. The source material was PBMCs. These receptors originate from a man aged 25-45 years in good health and CMV-seropositive.

The chain recombines TRBV4-3 with TRBJ2-6, with 7 nucleotides matching TRBD1. The ends lost 1 base at V and 4 bases at J; junction bases unmatched: 4. Looked up from germline, CDR1 is LGHNA and CDR2 is YSLEER. The CDR3 has 16 residues. This chain's CDR3 is CASSQGQGSGANVLTF. In DNA, the CDR3 is TGCGCCAGCAGCCAAGGACAGGGATCGGGGGCCAACGTCCTGACTTTC.

This chain uses TRBV12-5 with TRBJ1-1; 7 nucleotides agree with TRBD1. The J segment lost 0 bases and the V segment lost 3 bases, leaving 19 bases of the junction unmatched. CDR3 size: 20 residues. Per germline, CDR1 LGHNT and CDR2 FRNRAP. The CDR3 sequence: CASGFILVQGSSFMNTEAFF. DNA for the CDR3: TGTGCTAGTGGTTTTATATTGGTACAGGGGTCTTCATTTATGAACACTGAAGCTTTCTTT.

The rearrangement joins TRBV28 to TRBJ2-1; 8 positions match TRBD2. Unmatched junction bases numbered 6, after V lost 8 bases and J lost 6 bases. The CDR3 loop spans 13 amino acids. Germline V gene data show CDR1 as MDHEN and CDR2 as SYDVKM. Here the CDR3 reads CASARGGTNEQFF. The CDR3 DNA reads TGTGCCAGCGCCCGGGGGGGCACCAATGAGCAGTTCTTC.

This clone occurred a few times. The chain is built from TRBV29-1 and TRBJ2-5; D possibly corresponds to TRBD2 (5 bases). V was cut by 2 bases and J by 14 bases, with 15 bases left in between. The CDR3 has 11 amino acids. Germline V gene data show CDR1 as SQVTM and CDR2 as ANQGSEA. CDR3 amino acids: CSVESEELLYF. The CDR3 region has the DNA TGCAGCGTTGAATCGGAGGAGCTCCTCTACTTC.

V is TRBV7-6 and J is TRBJ2-5, with TRBD2 matching 13 bases. CDR1 is SGHVS, CDR2 FNYEAQ, per germline. V shed 4 bases, J shed 2 bases, and the junction held 4 bases outside the gene matches. The CDR3 extends over 16 amino acids. For the CDR3, the DNA is TGTGCCAGCAGCTCAGGGGGACTAGCGGGACAAGAGACCCAGTACTTC. Residues: CASSSGGLAGQETQYF.

The chain is built from TRBV9 and TRBJ1-1; D is unclear. The V and J ends lost 0 bases and 1 base respectively, with 13 bases between them. Germline values: CDR1 SGDLS, CDR2 YYNGEE. The CDR3 spans 16 residues. CDR3 nucleotide sequence: TGTGCCAGCAGCGTAGCTGATAACAGTTGGAACACTGAAGCTTTCTTT. Protein: CASSVADNSWNTEAFF.

The chain joins TRBV30 to TRBJ1-5, with D unclear. Trimming shortened V by 1 base and J by 7 bases, and 11 bases separated the two germline ends. In germline, CDR1 is GTSNPN, CDR2 SVGIG (reference sequence). The CDR3 totals 13 residues. The CDR3 bases are TGTGCCTGGAGTGCGGGGAATAGGCAGCCCCAGCATTTT. Protein: CAWSAGNRQPQHF.

The genes are TRBV15 and TRBJ1-2; weak D call: TRBD1 (6 bases). Trimming cost V 0 bases and J 8 bases, with 16 bases left between them. CDR3 size: 15 residues. The germline gives CDR1 LNHNV, CDR2 YYDKDF (reference sequence). The DNA of the CDR3 is TGTGCCACCAGCAGAGATAGGGGGAATGTGAGGGGCTACACCTTC. This gives the protein CATSRDRGNVRGYTF.

This sequence joins TRBV4-2 and TRBJ1-4, with D perhaps TRBD1 (6 bases). The CDR3 runs to 15 residues. Trimming shortened V by 7 bases and J by 0 bases, and 12 bases separated the two germline ends. Per the germline V gene, CDR1 is LGHNA and CDR2 is YNFKEQ. The CDR3 nucleotides are TGTGCCAGCACCACAGGGAAAGCAACTAATGAAAAACTGTTTTTT. This codes for CASTTGKATNEKLFF.

The sample holds one count of this clone. The chain is built from TRBV6-6 and TRBJ1-4, with unresolved D. Trimming took off 3 bases at V and 6 bases at J, with 8 bases between the two ends. CDR1 is MNHNY, CDR2 SVGAGI, per germline (reference sequence). The CDR3 covers 13 residues. The CDR3, as DNA: TGTGCCAGCAGTTATCTAGCCGATGAAAAACTGTTTTTT. It codes for CASSYLADEKLFF.

This chain joins TRBV5-6 and TRBJ1-4; 8 nucleotides line up with TRBD1. The germline CDR1 and CDR2 sequences are SGHDT and YYEEEE. After removal of 4 bases from V and 2 bases from J, the junction contained 4 bases not matched to a gene. The CDR3 totals 15 residues. The chain's CDR3 is CASSGTGGTNEKLFF. In DNA form, the CDR3 reads TGTGCCAGCAGCGGGACAGGAGGGACTAATGAAAAACTGTTTTTT.

The chain carries TRBV7-8 and TRBJ2-2; the D gene is possibly TRBD2 (5 bases). From germline, CDR1 is SGHVS and CDR2 FQNEAQ. The CDR3 has 15 amino acids. The V end lost 5 bases, the J end lost 0 bases, and 10 bases lay between the germline ends. CDR3 DNA: TGTGCCAGCAGCCACCGAGGGACGAACACCGGGGAGCTGTTTTTT. Its translation: CASSHRGTNTGELFF.